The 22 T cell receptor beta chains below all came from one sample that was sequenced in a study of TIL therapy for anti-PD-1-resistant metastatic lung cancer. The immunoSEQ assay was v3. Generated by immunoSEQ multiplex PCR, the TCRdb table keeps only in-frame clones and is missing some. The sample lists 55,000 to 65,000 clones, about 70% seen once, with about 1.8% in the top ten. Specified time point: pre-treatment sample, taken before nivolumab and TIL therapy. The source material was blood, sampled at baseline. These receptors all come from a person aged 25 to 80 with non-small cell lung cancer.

The CDR3 loop reads CASSLGPSTDTQYF. The CDR3 bases are TGTGCCAGCAGCTTGGGGCCCTCCACAGATACGCAGTATTTT. This rearrangement joins TRBV11-3 to TRBJ2-3; the D gene is possibly TRBD1 (5 bases). Between the trimmed V and J ends, which lost 3 bases and 2 bases, there was a span of 9 bases. Germline assignment: CDR1 SGHNT and CDR2 YENEEA. The CDR3 has 14 residues.

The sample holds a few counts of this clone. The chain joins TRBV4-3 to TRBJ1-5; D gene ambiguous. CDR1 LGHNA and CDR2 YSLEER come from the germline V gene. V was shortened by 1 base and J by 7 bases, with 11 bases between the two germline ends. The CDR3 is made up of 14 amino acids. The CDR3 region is CASSQGSGRQPQHF. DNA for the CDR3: TGCGCCAGCAGCCAAGGATCGGGTCGACAGCCCCAGCATTTT.

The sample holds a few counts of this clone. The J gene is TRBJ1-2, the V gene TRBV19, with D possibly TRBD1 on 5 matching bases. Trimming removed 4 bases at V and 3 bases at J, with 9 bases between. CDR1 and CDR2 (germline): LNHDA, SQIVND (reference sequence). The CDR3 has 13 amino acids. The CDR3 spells CASSSREDYGYTF. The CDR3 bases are TGTGCCAGTAGTAGCAGGGAGGACTATGGCTACACCTTC.

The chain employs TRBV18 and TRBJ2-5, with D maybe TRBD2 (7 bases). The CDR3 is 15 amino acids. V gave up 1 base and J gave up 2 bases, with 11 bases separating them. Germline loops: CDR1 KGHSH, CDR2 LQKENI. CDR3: CASSPRGGRQETQYF. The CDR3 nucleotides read TGTGCCAGCTCACCACGGGGGGGCCGGCAAGAGACCCAGTACTTC.

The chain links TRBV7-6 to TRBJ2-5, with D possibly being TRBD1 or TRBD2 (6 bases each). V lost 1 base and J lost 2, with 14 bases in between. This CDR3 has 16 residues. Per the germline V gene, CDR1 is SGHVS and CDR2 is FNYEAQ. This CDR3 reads CASSLGFRGLQETQYF. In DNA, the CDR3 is TGTGCCAGCAGCTTAGGGTTTCGGGGGCTTCAAGAGACCCAGTACTTC.

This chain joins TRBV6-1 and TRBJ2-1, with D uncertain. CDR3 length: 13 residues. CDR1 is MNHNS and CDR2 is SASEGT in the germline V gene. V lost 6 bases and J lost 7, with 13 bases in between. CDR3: CASRQASVNEQFF. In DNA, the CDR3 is TGTGCCAGCAGACAAGCATCCGTGAATGAGCAGTTCTTC.

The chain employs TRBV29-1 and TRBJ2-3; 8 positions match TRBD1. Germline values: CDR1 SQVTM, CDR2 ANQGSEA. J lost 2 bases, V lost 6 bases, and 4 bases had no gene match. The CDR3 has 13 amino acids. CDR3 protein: CSVSRGPTDTQYF. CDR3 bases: TGCAGCGTCTCCAGGGGGCCCACAGATACGCAGTATTTT.

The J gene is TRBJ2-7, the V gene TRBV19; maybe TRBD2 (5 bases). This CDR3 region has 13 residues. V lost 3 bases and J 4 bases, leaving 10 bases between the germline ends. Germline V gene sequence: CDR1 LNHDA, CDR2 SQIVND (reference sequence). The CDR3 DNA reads TGTGCCAGTAGTATCCGACCGGGATACGAGCAGTACTTC. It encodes CASSIRPGYEQYF.

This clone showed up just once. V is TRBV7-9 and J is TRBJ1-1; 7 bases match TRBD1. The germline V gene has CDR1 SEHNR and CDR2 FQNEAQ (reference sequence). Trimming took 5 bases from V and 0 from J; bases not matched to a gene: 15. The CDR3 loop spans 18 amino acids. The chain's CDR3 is CASSPGIRRQGLNTEAFF. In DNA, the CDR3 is TGTGCCAGCAGCCCCGGAATCAGGAGACAGGGTTTGAACACTGAAGCTTTCTTT.

CDR3 loop: CASSVVRAETQYF. Here the CDR3 DNA reads TGTGCCAGCAGTGTCGTCAGGGCAGAGACCCAGTACTTC. This rearrangement joins TRBV2 to TRBJ2-5, with a tentative D call TRBD1 (5 bases). The length of the CDR3 is 13 residues. Trimming pared 4 bases from V and 4 bases from J, leaving 10 bases between. Germline lookup yields CDR1 SNHLY and CDR2 FYNNEI.

The CDR3 DNA is TGTGCCACCAGCAGAGCGACAACAGGGGCAGCTGAAAAACTGTTTTTT. This gives the protein CATSRATTGAAEKLFF. The V call is TRBV15, the J call TRBJ1-4; 7 bases are shared with TRBD1. Unmatched junction bases numbered 9, after V lost 1 base and J lost 7 bases. CDR1 LNHNV and CDR2 YYDKDF come from the germline V gene (reference sequence). The CDR3 spans 16 residues.

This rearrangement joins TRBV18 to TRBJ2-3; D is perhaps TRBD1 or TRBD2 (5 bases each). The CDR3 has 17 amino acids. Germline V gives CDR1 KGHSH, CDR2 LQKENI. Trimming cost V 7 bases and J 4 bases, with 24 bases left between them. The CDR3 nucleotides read TGTGCCAGCTTCGGGGCGTCTAGCCGTTATAGCCCAGATACGCAGTATTTT. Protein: CASFGASSRYSPDTQYF. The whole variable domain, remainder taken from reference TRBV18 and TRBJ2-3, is NAGVMQNPRHLVRRRGQEARLRCSPMKGHSHVYWYRQLPEEGLKFMVYLQKENIIDESGMPKERFSAEFPKEGPSILRIQQVVRGDSAAYFCASFGASSRYSPDTQYFGPGTRLTVL.

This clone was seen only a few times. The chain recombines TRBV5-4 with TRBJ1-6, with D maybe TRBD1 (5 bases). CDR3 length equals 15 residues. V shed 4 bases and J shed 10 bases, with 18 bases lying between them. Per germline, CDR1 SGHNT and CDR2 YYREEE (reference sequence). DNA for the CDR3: TGTGCCAGCAGCCCAGGACAAGGTATACAGTCACCCCTCCACTTT. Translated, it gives CASSPGQGIQSPLHF. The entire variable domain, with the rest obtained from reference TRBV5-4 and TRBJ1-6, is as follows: ETGVTQSPTHLIKTRGQQVTLRCSSQSGHNTVSWYQQALGQGPQFIFQYYREEENGRGNFPPRFSGLQFPNYSSELNVNALELDDSALYLCASSPGQGIQSPLHFGNGTRLTVT.

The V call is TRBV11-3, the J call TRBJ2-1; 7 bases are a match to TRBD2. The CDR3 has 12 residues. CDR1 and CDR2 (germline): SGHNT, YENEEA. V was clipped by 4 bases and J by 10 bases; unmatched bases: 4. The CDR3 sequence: CASSSSGDEQFF. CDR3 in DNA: TGTGCCAGCAGCTCTAGCGGAGACGAGCAGTTCTTC.

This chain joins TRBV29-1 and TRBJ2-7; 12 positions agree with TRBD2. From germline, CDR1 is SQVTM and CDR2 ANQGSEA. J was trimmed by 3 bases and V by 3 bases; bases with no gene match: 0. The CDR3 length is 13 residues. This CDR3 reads CSVETSGSYEQYF. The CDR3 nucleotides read TGCAGCGTTGAGACTAGCGGGAGCTACGAGCAGTACTTC.

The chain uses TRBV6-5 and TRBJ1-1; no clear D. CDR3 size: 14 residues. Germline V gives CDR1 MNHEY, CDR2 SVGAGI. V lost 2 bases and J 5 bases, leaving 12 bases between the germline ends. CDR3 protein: CASSYKGDFTEAFF. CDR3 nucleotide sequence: TGTGCCAGCAGTTACAAGGGAGATTTTACTGAAGCTTTCTTT.

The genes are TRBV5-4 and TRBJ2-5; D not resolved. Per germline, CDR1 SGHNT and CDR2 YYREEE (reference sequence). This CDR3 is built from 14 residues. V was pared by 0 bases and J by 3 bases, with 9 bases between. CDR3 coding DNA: TGTGCCAGCAGCTTGGAGGGTCCCAAAGAGACCCAGTACTTC. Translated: CASSLEGPKETQYF.

The CDR3 loop reads CASSSRHSRTDTQYF. The CDR3 nucleotides read TGTGCCAGCAGCAGCCGACATTCCCGCACAGATACGCAGTATTTT. The chain uses TRBV9 and TRBJ2-3; D remains unclear. The length of the CDR3 is 15 residues. V lost 4 bases, J lost 1 base, and 13 bases lay in between. The germline gives CDR1 SGDLS, CDR2 YYNGEE.

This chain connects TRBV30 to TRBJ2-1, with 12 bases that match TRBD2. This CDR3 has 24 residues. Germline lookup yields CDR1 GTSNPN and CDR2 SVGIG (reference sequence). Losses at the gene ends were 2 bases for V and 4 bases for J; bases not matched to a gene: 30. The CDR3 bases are TGTGCCTGGAGTTCCCCCCGTGAGACTAGCGGGAGACCAGGTTCGGGGTCGTGGTACAATGAGCAGTTCTTC. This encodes CAWSSPRETSGRPGSGSWYNEQFF.

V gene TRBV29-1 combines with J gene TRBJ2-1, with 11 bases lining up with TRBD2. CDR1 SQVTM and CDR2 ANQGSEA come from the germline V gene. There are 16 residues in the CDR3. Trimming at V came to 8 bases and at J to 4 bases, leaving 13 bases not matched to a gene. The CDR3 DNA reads TGCAGCTCTAGAGCCTTACTAGCGGGAGTTTACAATGAGCAGTTCTTC. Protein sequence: CSSRALLAGVYNEQFF.

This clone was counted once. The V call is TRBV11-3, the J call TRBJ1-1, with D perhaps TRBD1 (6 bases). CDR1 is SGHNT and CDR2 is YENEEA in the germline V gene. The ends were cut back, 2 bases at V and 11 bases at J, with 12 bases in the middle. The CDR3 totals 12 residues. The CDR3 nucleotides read TGTGCCAGCAGCTTATCAGGGGACTCGGCTTTCTTT. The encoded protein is CASSLSGDSAFF.

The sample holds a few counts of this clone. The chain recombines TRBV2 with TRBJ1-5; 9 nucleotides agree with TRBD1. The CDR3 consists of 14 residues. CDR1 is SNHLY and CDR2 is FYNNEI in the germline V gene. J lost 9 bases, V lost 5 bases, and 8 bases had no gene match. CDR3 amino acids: CASSRDRAPGPQHF. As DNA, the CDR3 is TGTGCCAGCAGTAGGGACAGGGCCCCAGGGCCCCAGCATTTT.